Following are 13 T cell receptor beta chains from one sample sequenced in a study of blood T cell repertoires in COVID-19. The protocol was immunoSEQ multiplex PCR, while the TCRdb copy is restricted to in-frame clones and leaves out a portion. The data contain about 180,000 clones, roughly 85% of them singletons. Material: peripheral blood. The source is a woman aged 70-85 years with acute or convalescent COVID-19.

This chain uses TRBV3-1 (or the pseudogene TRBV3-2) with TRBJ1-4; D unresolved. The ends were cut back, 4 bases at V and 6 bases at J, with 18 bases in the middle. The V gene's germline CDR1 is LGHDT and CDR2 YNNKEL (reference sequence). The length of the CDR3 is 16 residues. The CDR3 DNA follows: TGTGCCAGCAGCCCTGAGATCCCTAGTTCGGATGAAAAACTGTTTTTT. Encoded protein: CASSPEIPSSDEKLFF.

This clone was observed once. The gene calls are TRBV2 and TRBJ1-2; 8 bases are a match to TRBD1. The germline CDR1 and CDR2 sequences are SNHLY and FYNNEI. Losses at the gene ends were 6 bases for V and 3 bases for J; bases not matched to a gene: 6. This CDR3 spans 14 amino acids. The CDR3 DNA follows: TGTGCCAGCAGCCCCAGGGGGCTCGACTATGGCTACACCTTC. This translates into CASSPRGLDYGYTF.

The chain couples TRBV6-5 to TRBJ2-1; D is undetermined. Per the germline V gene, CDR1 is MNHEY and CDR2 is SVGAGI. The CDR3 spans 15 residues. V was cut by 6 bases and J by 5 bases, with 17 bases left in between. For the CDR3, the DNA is TGTGCCAGCAGAAATGGGCTGTACTCAGACAATGAGCAGTTCTTC. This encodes CASRNGLYSDNEQFF.

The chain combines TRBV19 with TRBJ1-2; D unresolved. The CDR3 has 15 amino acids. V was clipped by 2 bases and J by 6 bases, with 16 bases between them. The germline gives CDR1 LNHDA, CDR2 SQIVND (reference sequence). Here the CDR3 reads CASSIQSEGMNGYTF. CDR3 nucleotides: TGTGCCAGTAGTATACAGTCGGAGGGTATGAATGGCTACACCTTC.

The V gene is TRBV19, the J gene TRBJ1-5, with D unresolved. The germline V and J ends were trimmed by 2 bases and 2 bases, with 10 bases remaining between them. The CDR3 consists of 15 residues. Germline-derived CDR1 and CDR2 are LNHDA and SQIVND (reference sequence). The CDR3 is CASSIFPPGNQPQHF. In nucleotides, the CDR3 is TGTGCCAGTAGTATATTTCCCCCCGGCAATCAGCCCCAGCATTTT.

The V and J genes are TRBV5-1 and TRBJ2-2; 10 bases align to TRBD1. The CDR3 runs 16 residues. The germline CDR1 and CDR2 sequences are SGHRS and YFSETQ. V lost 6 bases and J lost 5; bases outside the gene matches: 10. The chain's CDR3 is CASIGDRGVHTGELFF. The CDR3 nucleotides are TGCGCCAGCATCGGGGACAGGGGAGTCCATACCGGGGAGCTGTTTTTT.

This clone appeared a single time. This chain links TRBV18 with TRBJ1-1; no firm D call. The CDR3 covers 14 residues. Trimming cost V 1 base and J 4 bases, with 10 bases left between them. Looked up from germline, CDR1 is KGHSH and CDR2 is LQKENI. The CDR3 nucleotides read TGTGCCAGCTCACCACTACAGAGATCCACTGAAGCTTTCTTT. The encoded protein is CASSPLQRSTEAFF.

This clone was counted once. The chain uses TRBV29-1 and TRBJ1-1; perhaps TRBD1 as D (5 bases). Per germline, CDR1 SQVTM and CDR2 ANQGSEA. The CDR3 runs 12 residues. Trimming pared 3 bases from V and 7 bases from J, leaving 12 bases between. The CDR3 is CSVDSGFGEAFF. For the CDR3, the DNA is TGCAGCGTTGATTCAGGGTTCGGTGAAGCTTTCTTT.

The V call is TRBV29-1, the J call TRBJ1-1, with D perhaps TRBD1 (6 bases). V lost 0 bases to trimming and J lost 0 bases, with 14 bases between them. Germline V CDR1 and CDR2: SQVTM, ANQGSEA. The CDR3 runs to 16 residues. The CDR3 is CSVEDQLGTLNTEAFF. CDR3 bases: TGCAGCGTTGAAGATCAGTTAGGGACATTGAACACTGAAGCTTTCTTT.

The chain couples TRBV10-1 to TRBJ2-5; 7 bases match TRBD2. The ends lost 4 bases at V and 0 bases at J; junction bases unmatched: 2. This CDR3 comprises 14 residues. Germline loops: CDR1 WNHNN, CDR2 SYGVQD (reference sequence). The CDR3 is CASSGTSDQETQYF. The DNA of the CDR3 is TGCGCCAGCAGTGGTACTAGCGACCAAGAGACCCAGTACTTC.

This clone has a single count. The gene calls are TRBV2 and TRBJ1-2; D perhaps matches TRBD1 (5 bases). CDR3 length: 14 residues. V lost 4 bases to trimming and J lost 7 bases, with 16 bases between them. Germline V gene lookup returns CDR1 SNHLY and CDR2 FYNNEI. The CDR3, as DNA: TGTGCCAGCAGTGCCCAAGGTCAGGGACTTGGCTACACCTTC. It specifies CASSAQGQGLGYTF.

Written as DNA, the CDR3 is TGCGCCAGCAGCCCCGGGACAGCTAGAAATCAGCCCCAGCATTTT. Protein: CASSPGTARNQPQHF. This chain connects TRBV5-1 to TRBJ1-5; 7 positions match TRBD1. CDR1 SGHRS and CDR2 YFSETQ come from the germline V gene. V was pared by 4 bases and J by 4 bases, with 8 bases of the junction left unmatched. CDR3 size: 15 residues.

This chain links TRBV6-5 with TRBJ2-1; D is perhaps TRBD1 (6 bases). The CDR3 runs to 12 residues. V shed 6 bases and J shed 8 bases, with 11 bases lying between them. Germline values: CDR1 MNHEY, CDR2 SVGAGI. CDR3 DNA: TGTGCCAGCAGACAGGGTTGGGATGAGCAGTTCTTC. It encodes CASRQGWDEQFF.